The 23 T cell receptor beta chains listed next were all sequenced from one sample in a study of molecular identifiers for immune sequencing clone quantification. TCRdb reprocessed the PCR reads with MiXCR, giving one entry per CDR3 protein. The sample carries about 630,000 distinct CDR3 sequences, 25% recorded once. Input material: naive CD8+ T cells from blood, with Jurkat cell RNA spiked in. The subset denotes: FACS-sorted CD8+CD4-CCR7+CD45RA+ naive T cells. The receptors shown here come from a human donor in good health. Some libraries in this study had Jurkat cell RNA spiked in.

This clonotype showed up many times. This chain connects TRBV4-1 to TRBJ1-2; D is uncertain. Between the trimmed V and J ends, which lost 0 bases and 3 bases, there was a span of 8 bases. Germline V gene lookup returns CDR1 MGHRA and CDR2 YSYEKL. This CDR3 has 14 amino acids. CDR3: CASSQETQYYGYTF. CDR3 DNA sequence: TGCGCCAGCAGCCAAGAGACGCAGTACTATGGCTACACCTTC.

As concerns this clonotype: Given the absence of the conserved phenylalanine or tryptophan at the CDR3 end, a read error is likely. This chain connects TRBV4-1 to TRBJ1-3, with D uncertain. Germline CDR1 and CDR2: MGHRA and YSYEKL. CDR3 length: 15 residues. The V gene lost 3 bases and the J gene lost 0 bases, with 9 bases spanning the gap. Here the CDR3 reads CASSQDLSSGNTIYL. Here the CDR3 DNA reads TGCGCCAGCAGCCAGGACTTGAGCTCTGGAAACACCATATATCTT.

This clonotype was picked up one time. Since a much larger clone is just one base distant, this may be a read error. The genes are TRBV30 and TRBJ1-1, with D tentatively TRBD1 (5 bases). The CDR3 extends over 16 amino acids. Trimming stripped 4 bases from V and 0 bases from J, with 18 bases between. CDR1 GTSNPN and CDR2 SVGIG come from the germline V gene (reference sequence). The CDR3 is CAWIDHPGTVNTEAFF. CDR3 DNA: TGTGCCTGGATAGACCATCCCGGGACTGTGAACACTGAAGCTTTCTTT.

Concerning this clonotype itself: It may be a read error: a sequence one base away is much more abundant. The rearrangement uses TRBV12-3 or TRBV12-4 and TRBJ2-7; the D call may be TRBD1 or TRBD2 (5 bases each). Trimming shortened V by 6 bases and J by 5 bases, and 11 bases separated the two germline ends. This CDR3 is 12 amino acids long. This CDR3 reads CASSGAGDEQYF. The CDR3 DNA follows: TGTGCCAGCAGCGGGGCCGGGGACGAGCAGTACTTC.

This clonotype turned up a few times. V is TRBV12-3 or TRBV12-4 and J is TRBJ2-7; TRBD2 matches 7 bases. This CDR3 contains 15 residues. V trimming: 1 base; J trimming: 0 bases; junction bases outside the gene matches: 3. The CDR3 DNA is TGTGCCAGCAGTTTAGGCGGGAGCCCCTCCTACGAGCAGTACTTC. It encodes CASSLGGSPSYEQYF.

This clonotype was observed at least ten times. This chain uses TRBV11-2 with TRBJ2-1, with a possible D match to TRBD1 (6 bases). V was pared by 0 bases and J by 5 bases, with 11 bases between. The CDR3 is 15 residues long. The germline gives CDR1 SGHAT, CDR2 FQNNGV. The CDR3 DNA is TGTGCCAGCAGCTTAGAACAGGGAGTAAACAATGAGCAGTTCTTC. Its protein is CASSLEQGVNNEQFF.

This clonotype was observed at least ten times. This sequence joins TRBV6-5 and TRBJ2-3; 7 nucleotides agree with TRBD2. This CDR3 region has 13 residues. Germline V gene lookup returns CDR1 MNHEY and CDR2 SVGAGI. The V and J ends lost 2 bases and 4 bases, in that order; junction bases with no gene match: 0. As DNA, the CDR3 is TGTGCCAGCAGTTACGGGGGGGCAGATACGCAGTATTTT. Residues: CASSYGGADTQYF.

This clonotype showed up just a few times. The chain employs TRBV9 and TRBJ2-1, with a tentative D call TRBD2 (5 bases). The CDR3 length is 14 residues. The V end lost 0 bases, the J end lost 5 bases, and 9 bases lay between the germline ends. Germline-derived CDR1 and CDR2 are SGDLS and YYNGEE. CDR3 bases: TGTGCCAGCAGCGTAGGAGGGTCCAACAATGAGCAGTTCTTC. It translates to CASSVGGSNNEQFF.

The chain has TRBV4-1 and TRBJ2-1; TRBD1 agrees at 10 bases. The germline gives CDR1 MGHRA, CDR2 YSYEKL. The CDR3 totals 14 residues. V trimming: 4 bases; J trimming: 7 bases; junction bases outside the gene matches: 4. CDR3 nucleotides: TGCGCCAGCAGCCGAGACAGGGGGCTAAATGAGCAGTTCTTC. It is translated as CASSRDRGLNEQFF.

This clonotype appeared many times. J is TRBJ2-5 and V is TRBV28, with D maybe TRBD2 (6 bases). With 3 bases removed from V and 0 bases from J, the gap between germline ends came to 17 bases. CDR1 is MDHEN, CDR2 SYDVKM, per germline. The CDR3 has 17 residues. CDR3 nucleotides: TGTGCCAGCAGTTTCAGGTCGGAACTAGCTTACCAAGAGACCCAGTACTTC. Translated: CASSFRSELAYQETQYF.

This clonotype was counted ten times or more. The chain links TRBV7-2 to TRBJ2-3; TRBD2 aligns across 7 bases. Germline CDR1 and CDR2: SGHTA and FQGNSA. CDR3 length: 14 residues. V lost 1 base, J lost 6 bases, and 4 bases stayed unmatched. This chain's CDR3 is CASSLEGGLDTQYF. The CDR3 DNA is TGTGCCAGCAGCTTAGAGGGAGGGCTTGATACGCAGTATTTT.

The rearrangement uses TRBV4-3 and TRBJ2-4; TRBD1 agrees at 7 bases. Germline V lookup: CDR1 LGHNA, CDR2 YSLEER. The CDR3 extends over 13 amino acids. J gave up 11 bases and V 4 bases, and 8 bases lay outside the gene matches. CDR3 sequence: CASSPDRAKVQYF. CDR3 nucleotide sequence: TGCGCCAGCAGCCCTGACAGGGCAAAGGTTCAGTACTTC.

This clonotype was observed at least ten times. V gene TRBV5-1 combines with J gene TRBJ1-4; D possibly corresponds to TRBD1 (6 bases). The CDR3 extends over 18 amino acids. CDR1 SGHRS and CDR2 YFSETQ come from the germline V gene. V was trimmed by 4 bases and J by 0 bases, leaving 19 bases between them. The CDR3 loop reads CASSPQSRQVATNEKLFF. The CDR3 region has the DNA TGCGCCAGCAGCCCCCAATCCCGACAGGTAGCAACTAATGAAAAACTGTTTTTT. The complete variable domain, with remaining parts taken from reference TRBV5-1 and TRBJ1-4, reads KAGVTQTPRYLIKTRGQQVTLSCSPISGHRSVSWYQQTPGQGLQFLFEYFSETQRNKGNFPGRFSGRQFSNSRSEMNVSTLELGDSALYLCASSPQSRQVATNEKLFFGSGTQLSVL.

As to this clonotype: A much larger clone is a single base away; this may be a read error. This is likely a read error, given that the CDR3 carries no conserved phenylalanine or tryptophan at its end. The chain carries TRBV6-2 or TRBV6-3 and TRBJ1-1; D unclear. V lost 2 bases and J lost 1, with 5 bases in between. CDR3 length: 13 residues. CDR1 and CDR2 from the germline V gene are MNHEY and SVGEGT. The CDR3 loop is CASSYTRNTEAFI. CDR3 bases: TGTGCCAGCAGTTACACGAGGAACACTGAAGCTTTCATT.

Ten or more counts support this clonotype. The chain links TRBV4-3 to TRBJ1-4; D perhaps matches TRBD1 (5 bases). This CDR3 has 14 amino acids. Trimming took off 0 bases at V and 8 bases at J, with 10 bases between the two ends. Looked up from germline, CDR1 is LGHNA and CDR2 is YSLEER. CDR3 DNA: TGCGCCAGCAGCCAAGATTCCAGGGAAGAAAAACTGTTTTTT. Translation gives CASSQDSREEKLFF.

The table lists this clonotype with many counts. The chain links TRBV29-1 to TRBJ1-1, with TRBD1 identical over 7 bases. The CDR3 contains 10 residues. The germline V gene has CDR1 SQVTM and CDR2 ANQGSEA. V gave up 4 bases and J gave up 11 bases; unmatched junction bases: 4. This CDR3 is CSVADREAFF. The CDR3 nucleotides are TGCAGCGTTGCAGACAGGGAGGCTTTCTTT.

This clonotype appeared many times. The chain joins TRBV7-9 to TRBJ2-4; D possibly corresponds to TRBD2 (5 bases). The CDR3 has 13 amino acids. V dropped 0 bases and J dropped 8 bases, with 8 bases sitting between them. Germline-derived CDR1 and CDR2 are SEHNR and FQNEAQ (reference sequence). CDR3 sequence: CASSLAGKDIQYF. The CDR3 coding sequence is TGTGCCAGCAGCTTAGCCGGGAAGGACATTCAGTACTTC.

This clonotype was detected a few times. The V call is TRBV19, the J call TRBJ2-7, with D uncertain. CDR1 LNHDA and CDR2 SQIVND come from the germline V gene (reference sequence). Trimming removed 3 bases from V and 6 bases from J, with 12 bases in between. This CDR3 spans 13 amino acids. CDR3 sequence (DNA): TGTGCCAGTAGTATTTTGGCGTGGGGCGAGCAGTACTTC. Residues: CASSILAWGEQYF.

This clonotype was picked up a small number of times. This chain's CDR3 is CASSVEGRIQETQYF. In DNA form, the CDR3 reads TGTGCCAGCAGCGTAGAGGGACGCATACAAGAGACCCAGTACTTC. The chain employs TRBV9 and TRBJ2-5; the D gene could be TRBD1 or TRBD2 (5 bases each). The V gene's germline CDR1 is SGDLS and CDR2 YYNGEE. The germline V and J ends were trimmed by 0 bases and 2 bases, with 11 bases remaining between them. CDR3 length: 15 amino acids.

This clonotype was observed at least ten times. The CDR3 nucleotides read TGTGCCAGCAGGACCGGGTCCGAGCAGTACTTC. Its protein product is CASRTGSEQYF. V usage is TRBV6-2 or TRBV6-3 and J usage is TRBJ2-7, with D unresolved. V shed 6 bases and J shed 6 bases, with 9 bases lying between them. Germline loops: CDR1 MNHEY, CDR2 SVGEGT. The CDR3 loop spans 11 amino acids.

This clonotype turned up a few times. CDR3 protein: CSADGTENYGYTF. The CDR3 DNA sequence: TGCAGTGCAGACGGGACAGAAAACTATGGCTACACCTTC. This chain uses TRBV20-1 with TRBJ1-2, with 7 bases identical to TRBD1. The length of the CDR3 is 13 residues. The V segment lost 6 bases and the J segment 2 bases; nucleotides outside the gene matches: 6. CDR1 and CDR2 (germline): DFQATT, SNEGSKA (reference sequence).

V is TRBV27 and J is TRBJ2-7, with 10 bases lining up with TRBD2. The length of the CDR3 is 15 residues. V trimming: 8 bases; J trimming: 3 bases; junction bases outside the gene matches: 10. Germline V gene lookup returns CDR1 MNHEY and CDR2 SMNVEV (reference sequence). DNA for the CDR3: TGTGCCAGCCAAACAGCGGGAGGGCCCGACTACGAGCAGTACTTC. Translating gives CASQTAGGPDYEQYF.

About this clonotype: This likely comes from a read error, as the CDR3 has no conserved phenylalanine or tryptophan at its end. V and J are TRBV5-3 and TRBJ1-3; possible D gene TRBD1, 6 bases. TRBV5-3 is an ORF; its function is uncertain. The V end was cut by 8 bases, the J end by 4 bases, with 22 bases between. This CDR3 is built from 16 residues. Written as DNA, the CDR3 is TGTGCCAGCAGCCACAGGACAGACTGGAGAGGAAACACCATATATCTT. Amino acid sequence: CASSHRTDWRGNTIYL.